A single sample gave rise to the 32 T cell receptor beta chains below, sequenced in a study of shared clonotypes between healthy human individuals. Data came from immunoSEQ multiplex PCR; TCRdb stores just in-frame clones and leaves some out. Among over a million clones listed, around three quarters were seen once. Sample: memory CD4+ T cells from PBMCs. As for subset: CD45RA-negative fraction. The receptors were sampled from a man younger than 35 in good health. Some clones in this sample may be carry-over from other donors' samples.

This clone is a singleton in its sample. The CDR3 reads CATRTGMNTEAFF. The CDR3 DNA sequence: TGTGCCACCAGGACAGGGATGAACACTGAAGCTTTCTTT. V gene TRBV2 combines with J gene TRBJ1-1; 8 positions agree with TRBD1. Germline V lookup: CDR1 SNHLY, CDR2 FYNNEI. The CDR3 contains 13 residues. J gave up 0 bases and V 10 bases, and 4 bases lay outside the gene matches. Variable domain in full (rest from reference TRBV2 and TRBJ1-1): EPEVTQTPSHQVTQMGQEVILRCVPISNHLYFYWYRQILGQKVEFLVSFYNNEISEKSEIFDDQFSVERPDGSNFTLKIRSTKLEDSAMYFCATRTGMNTEAFFGQGTRLTVV.

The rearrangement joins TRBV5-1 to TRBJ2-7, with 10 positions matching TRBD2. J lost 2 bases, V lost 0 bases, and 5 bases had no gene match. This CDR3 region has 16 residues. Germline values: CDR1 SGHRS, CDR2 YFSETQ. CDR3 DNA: TGCGCCAGCAGCTTGGTGCGGACTAGCGGAACCTACGAGCAGTACTTC. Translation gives CASSLVRTSGTYEQYF.

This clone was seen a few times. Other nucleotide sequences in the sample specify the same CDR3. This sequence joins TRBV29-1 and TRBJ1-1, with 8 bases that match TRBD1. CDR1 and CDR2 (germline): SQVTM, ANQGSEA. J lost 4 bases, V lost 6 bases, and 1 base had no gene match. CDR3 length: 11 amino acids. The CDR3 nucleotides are TGCAGCGTCGACAGGGGCACTGAAGCTTTCTTT. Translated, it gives CSVDRGTEAFF.

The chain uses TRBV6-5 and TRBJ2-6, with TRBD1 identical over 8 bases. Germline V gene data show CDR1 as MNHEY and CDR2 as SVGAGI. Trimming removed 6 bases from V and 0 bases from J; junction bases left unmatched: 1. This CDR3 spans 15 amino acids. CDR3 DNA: TGTGCCAGCAGAACAGGGGGCTCTGGGGCCAACGTCCTGACTTTC. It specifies CASRTGGSGANVLTF.

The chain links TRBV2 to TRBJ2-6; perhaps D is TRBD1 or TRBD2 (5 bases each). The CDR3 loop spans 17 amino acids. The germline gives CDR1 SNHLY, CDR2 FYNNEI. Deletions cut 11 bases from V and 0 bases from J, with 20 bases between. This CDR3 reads CAFHNGALLSGANVLTF. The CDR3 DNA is TGTGCCTTCCACAACGGGGCTCTGCTCTCTGGGGCCAACGTCCTGACTTTC.

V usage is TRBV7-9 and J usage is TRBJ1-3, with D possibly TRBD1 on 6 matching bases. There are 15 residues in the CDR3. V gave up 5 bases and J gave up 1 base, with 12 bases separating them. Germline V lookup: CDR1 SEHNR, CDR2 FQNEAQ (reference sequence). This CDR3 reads CASSHREGSGNTIYF. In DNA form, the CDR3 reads TGTGCCAGCAGCCACAGGGAGGGGTCTGGAAACACCATATATTTT.

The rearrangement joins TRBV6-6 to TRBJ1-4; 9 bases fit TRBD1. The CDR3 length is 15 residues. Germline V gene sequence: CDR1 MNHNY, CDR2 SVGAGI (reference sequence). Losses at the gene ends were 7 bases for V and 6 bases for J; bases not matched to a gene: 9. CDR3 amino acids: CASIRTGQGDEKLFF. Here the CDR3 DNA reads TGTGCCAGCATCAGAACGGGACAGGGTGATGAAAAACTGTTTTTT.

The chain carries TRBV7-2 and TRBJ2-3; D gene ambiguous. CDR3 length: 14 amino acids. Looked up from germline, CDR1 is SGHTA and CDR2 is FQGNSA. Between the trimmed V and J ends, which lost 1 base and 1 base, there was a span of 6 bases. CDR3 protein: CASSLGYGTDTQYF. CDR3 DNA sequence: TGTGCCAGCAGCTTAGGCTACGGCACAGATACGCAGTATTTT.

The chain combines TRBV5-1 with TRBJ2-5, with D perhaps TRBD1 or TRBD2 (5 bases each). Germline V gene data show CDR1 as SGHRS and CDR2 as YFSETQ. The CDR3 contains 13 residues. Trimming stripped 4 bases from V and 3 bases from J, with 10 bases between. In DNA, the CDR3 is TGCGCCAGCAGCGTTGGGACCAAAGAGACCCAGTACTTC. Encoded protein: CASSVGTKETQYF.

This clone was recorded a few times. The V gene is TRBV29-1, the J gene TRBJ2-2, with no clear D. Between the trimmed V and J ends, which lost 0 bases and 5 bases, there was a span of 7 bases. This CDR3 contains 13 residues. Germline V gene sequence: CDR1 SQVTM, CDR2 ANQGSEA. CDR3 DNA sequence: TGCAGCGTTGAAGATAACGGTACCGGGGAGCTGTTTTTT. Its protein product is CSVEDNGTGELFF.

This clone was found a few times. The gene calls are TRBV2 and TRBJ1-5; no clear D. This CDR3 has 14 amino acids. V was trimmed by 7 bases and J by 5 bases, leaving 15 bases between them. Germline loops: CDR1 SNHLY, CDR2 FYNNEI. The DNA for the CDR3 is TGTGCCAGCATGAAGGGTCCTACAGATCAGCCCCAGCATTTT. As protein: CASMKGPTDQPQHF.

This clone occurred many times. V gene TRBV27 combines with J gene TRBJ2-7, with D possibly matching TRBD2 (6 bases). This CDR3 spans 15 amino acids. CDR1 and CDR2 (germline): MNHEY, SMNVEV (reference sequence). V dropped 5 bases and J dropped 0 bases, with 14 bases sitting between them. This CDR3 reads CASSPGRGASYEQYF. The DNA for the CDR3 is TGTGCCAGCAGTCCCGGGCGGGGCGCCTCCTACGAGCAGTACTTC.

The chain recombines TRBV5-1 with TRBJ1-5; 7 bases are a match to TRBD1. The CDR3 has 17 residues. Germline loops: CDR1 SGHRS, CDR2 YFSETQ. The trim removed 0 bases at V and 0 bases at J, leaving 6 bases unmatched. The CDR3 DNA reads TGCGCCAGCAGCTTGGGGGACAGCTCTAATAGCAATCAGCCCCAGCATTTT. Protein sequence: CASSLGDSSNSNQPQHF.

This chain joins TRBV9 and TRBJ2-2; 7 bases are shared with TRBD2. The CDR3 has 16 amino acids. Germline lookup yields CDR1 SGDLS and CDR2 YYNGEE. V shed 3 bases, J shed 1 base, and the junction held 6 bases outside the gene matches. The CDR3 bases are TGTGCCAGCAGCGGCTCAGCGGGAAGGAACACCGGGGAGCTGTTTTTT. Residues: CASSGSAGRNTGELFF. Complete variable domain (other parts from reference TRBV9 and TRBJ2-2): DSGVTQTPKHLITATGQRVTLRCSPRSGDLSVYWYQQSLDQGLQFLIQYYNGEERAKGNILERFSAQQFPDLHSELNLSSLELGDSALYFCASSGSAGRNTGELFFGEGSRLTVL.

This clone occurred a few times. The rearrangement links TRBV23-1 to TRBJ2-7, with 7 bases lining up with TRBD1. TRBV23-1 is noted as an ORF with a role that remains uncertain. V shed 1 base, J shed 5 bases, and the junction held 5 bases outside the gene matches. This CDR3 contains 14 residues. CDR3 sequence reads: CASSQLPGGNEQYF. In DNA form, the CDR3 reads TGCGCCAGCAGTCAATTGCCAGGGGGAAACGAGCAGTACTTC.

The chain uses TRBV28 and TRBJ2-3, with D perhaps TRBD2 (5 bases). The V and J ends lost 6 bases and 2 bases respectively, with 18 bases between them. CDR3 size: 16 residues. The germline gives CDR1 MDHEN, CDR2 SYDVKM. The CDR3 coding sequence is TGTGCCAGCAGCCACCCGAGGAGCGGCTACACAGATACGCAGTATTTT. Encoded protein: CASSHPRSGYTDTQYF.

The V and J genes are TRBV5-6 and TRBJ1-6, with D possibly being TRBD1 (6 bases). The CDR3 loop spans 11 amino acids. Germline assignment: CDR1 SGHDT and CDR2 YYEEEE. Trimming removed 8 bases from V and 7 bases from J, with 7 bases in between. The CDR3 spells CARRGNSPLHF. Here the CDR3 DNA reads TGTGCCAGGAGGGGGAATTCACCCCTCCACTTT.

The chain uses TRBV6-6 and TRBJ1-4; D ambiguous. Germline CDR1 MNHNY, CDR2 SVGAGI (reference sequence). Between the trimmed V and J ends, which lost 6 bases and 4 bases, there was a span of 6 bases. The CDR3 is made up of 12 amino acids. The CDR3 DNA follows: TGTGCCAGCAGCTCCCTTAATGAAAAACTGTTTTTT. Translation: CASSSLNEKLFF.

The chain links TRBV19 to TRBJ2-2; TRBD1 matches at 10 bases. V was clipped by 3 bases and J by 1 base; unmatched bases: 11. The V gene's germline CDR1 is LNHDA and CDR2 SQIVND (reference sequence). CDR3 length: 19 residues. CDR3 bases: TGTGCCAGTAGTATCCCTATAGCGGACAGGGGGATGAACACCGGGGAGCTGTTTTTT. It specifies CASSIPIADRGMNTGELFF.

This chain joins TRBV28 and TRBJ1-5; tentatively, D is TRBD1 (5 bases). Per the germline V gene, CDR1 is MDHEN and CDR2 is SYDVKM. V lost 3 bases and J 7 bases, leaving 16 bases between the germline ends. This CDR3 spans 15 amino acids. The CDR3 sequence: CASSFELSRGQPQHF. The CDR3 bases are TGTGCCAGCAGTTTTGAATTGTCTAGGGGCCAGCCCCAGCATTTT.

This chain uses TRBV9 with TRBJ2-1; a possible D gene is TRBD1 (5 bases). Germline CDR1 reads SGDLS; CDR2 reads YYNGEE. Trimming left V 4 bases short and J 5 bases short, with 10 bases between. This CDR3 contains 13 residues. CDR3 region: CASSTLGDNEQFF. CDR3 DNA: TGTGCCAGCAGCACGTTAGGGGACAATGAGCAGTTCTTC.

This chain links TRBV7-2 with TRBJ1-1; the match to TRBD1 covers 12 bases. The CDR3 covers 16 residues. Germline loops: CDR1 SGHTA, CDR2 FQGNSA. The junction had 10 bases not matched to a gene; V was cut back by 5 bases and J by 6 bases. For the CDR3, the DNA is TGTGCCAGCAGCCTTTCCGGGACAGGGGGCCAAGCTGAAGCTTTCTTT. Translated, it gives CASSLSGTGGQAEAFF.

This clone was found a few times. The CDR3 region has the DNA TGTGCCAGCAGTCTCGACCGCCCAAGGGGCTACACCTTC. This translates into CASSLDRPRGYTF. The rearrangement uses TRBV28 and TRBJ1-2; no reliable D call. Germline V gene data show CDR1 as MDHEN and CDR2 as SYDVKM. V dropped 5 bases and J dropped 8 bases, with 15 bases sitting between them. The CDR3 totals 13 residues.

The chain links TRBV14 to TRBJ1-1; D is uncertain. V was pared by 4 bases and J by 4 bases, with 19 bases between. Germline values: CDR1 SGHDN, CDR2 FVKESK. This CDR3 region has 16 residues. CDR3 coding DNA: TGTGCCAGCAGCCCTTATCGGGCCCCCTGGGGCACTGAAGCTTTCTTT. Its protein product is CASSPYRAPWGTEAFF.

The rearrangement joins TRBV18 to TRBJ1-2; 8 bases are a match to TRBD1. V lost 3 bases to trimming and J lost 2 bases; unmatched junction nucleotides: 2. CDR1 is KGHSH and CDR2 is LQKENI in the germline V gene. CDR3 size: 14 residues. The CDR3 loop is CASSPGQVNYGYTF. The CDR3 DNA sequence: TGTGCCAGCTCACCGGGACAGGTGAACTATGGCTACACCTTC.

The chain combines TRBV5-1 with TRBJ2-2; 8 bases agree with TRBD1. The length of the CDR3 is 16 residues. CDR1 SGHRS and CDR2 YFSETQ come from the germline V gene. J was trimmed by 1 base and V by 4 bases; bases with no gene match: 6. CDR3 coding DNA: TGCGCCAGCAGCCCGGGACAGGTTGTGAACACCGGGGAGCTGTTTTTT. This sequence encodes CASSPGQVVNTGELFF.

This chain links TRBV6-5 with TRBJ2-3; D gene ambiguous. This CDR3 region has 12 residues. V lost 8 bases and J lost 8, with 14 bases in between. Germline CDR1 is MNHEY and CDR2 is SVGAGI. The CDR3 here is CASGDSLGTQYF. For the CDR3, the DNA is TGTGCCAGCGGTGACTCATTGGGTACGCAGTATTTT.

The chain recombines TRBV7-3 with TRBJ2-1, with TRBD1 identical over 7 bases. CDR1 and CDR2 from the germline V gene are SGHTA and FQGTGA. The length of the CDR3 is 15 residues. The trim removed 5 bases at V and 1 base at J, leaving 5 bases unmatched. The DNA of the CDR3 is TGTGCCAGCAGCCCAGGGGGTGCGTCCTACAATGAGCAGTTCTTC. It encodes CASSPGGASYNEQFF.

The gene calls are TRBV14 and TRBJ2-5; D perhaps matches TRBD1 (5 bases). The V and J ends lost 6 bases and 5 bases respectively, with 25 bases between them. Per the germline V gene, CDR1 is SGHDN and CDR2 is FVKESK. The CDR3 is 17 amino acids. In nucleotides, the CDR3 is TGTGCCAGCAGTTCCCTCTCCGGTAGGCCCAACAGGGAGACCCAGTACTTC. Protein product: CASSSLSGRPNRETQYF.

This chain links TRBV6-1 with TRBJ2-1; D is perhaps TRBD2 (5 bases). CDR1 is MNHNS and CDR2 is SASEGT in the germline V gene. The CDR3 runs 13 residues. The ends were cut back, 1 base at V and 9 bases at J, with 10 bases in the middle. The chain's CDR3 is CASSEVEAGEQFF. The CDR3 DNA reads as TGTGCCAGCAGTGAAGTGGAGGCGGGTGAGCAGTTCTTC.

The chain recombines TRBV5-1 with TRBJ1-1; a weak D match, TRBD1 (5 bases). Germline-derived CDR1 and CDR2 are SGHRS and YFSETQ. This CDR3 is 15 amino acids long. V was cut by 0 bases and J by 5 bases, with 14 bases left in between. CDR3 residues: CASSLVSREGTEAFF. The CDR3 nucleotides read TGCGCCAGCAGCTTGGTTAGCAGGGAGGGTACTGAAGCTTTCTTT.

As DNA, the CDR3 is TGTGCCAGTAGTAAGGGGTACGGGATCGGGGAGCTGTTTTTT. It is translated as CASSKGYGIGELFF. The V gene is TRBV19, the J gene TRBJ2-2; possibly TRBD1 or TRBD2 for D (5 bases each). CDR1 and CDR2 (germline): LNHDA, SQIVND (reference sequence). This CDR3 is built from 14 residues. V was pared by 4 bases and J by 7 bases, with 13 bases between.